This passage covers 9 T cell receptor beta chains from one sample sequenced in a study of spatial heterogeneity in lung cancer (dated by TCRdb to the late 2010s). Interpreted using the paper, the time point label stands for: sample taken at primary tumor resection. The library was obtained by 5' RACE. TCRdb lists the instrument as NextSeq 500. The public reads were reanalyzed by TCRdb: fastp trimming at Q25, MiXCR alignment, in-frame beta chains only. Entries that share a CDR3 protein sequence are merged under the most common genes and DNA. The sample includes roughly 15,000 distinct CDR3 sequences, with 3.6% observed a single time. The ten largest make up approximately 9% of the sample. This material consisted of normal lung tissue next to the tumor, taken at surgery. These receptors all come from a male donor with early-stage non-small cell lung cancer.

This clonotype was counted at least ten times. A library prepared for alpha chains yielded this beta chain as an off-target read; its size is of little meaning. This chain connects TRBV10-3 to TRBJ2-5; TRBD1 or TRBD2 may be the D gene (5 bases each). The CDR3 is 12 amino acids. CDR1 is ENHRY, CDR2 SYGVKD, per germline. V was cut by 9 bases and J by 5 bases, with 13 bases left in between. The CDR3 coding sequence is TGTGCCATTCGAGGGGCCCGGGAGACCCAGTACTTC. Amino acid sequence: CAIRGARETQYF.

There are many counts of this clonotype. For a library built for alpha chains, this beta chain is a stray read; little rests on its size. The V and J genes are TRBV10-3 and TRBJ2-2; TRBD1 matches 9 bases. CDR1 is ENHRY and CDR2 is SYGVKD in the germline V gene. The CDR3 covers 17 residues. V was clipped by 5 bases and J by 4 bases; unmatched bases: 11. This chain's CDR3 is CAISMTTGGAGTGELFF. As DNA, the CDR3 is TGTGCCATCAGTATGACCACAGGGGGCGCCGGCACCGGGGAGCTGTTTTTT.

This clonotype was seen a few times. The library was designed around alpha chains, so this beta chain is a stray read whose abundance carries little weight. The chain joins TRBV6-6 to TRBJ2-2; 10 bases line up with TRBD1. Trimming at V came to 8 bases and at J to 6 bases, leaving 9 bases not matched to a gene. The CDR3 has 15 residues. Germline V gene sequence: CDR1 MNHNY, CDR2 SVGAGI (reference sequence). The CDR3 DNA reads TGTGCCAGCGCCGCCGGGACAGGGGATCCCGGGGAGCTGTTTTTT. Residues: CASAAGTGDPGELFF.

In this sample, this clonotype turned up many times. Because this beta chain is a stray read in a library intended to capture alpha chains, its abundance should not be given much weight. The chain joins TRBV29-1 to TRBJ2-7; TRBD1 matches at 12 bases. The germline gives CDR1 SQVTM, CDR2 ANQGSEA. J gave up 6 bases and V 5 bases, and 8 bases lay outside the gene matches. The CDR3 loop spans 14 amino acids. The CDR3 is CSVLSGTGGGEQYF. CDR3 DNA sequence: TGCAGCGTTTTGTCCGGGACAGGGGGCGGCGAGCAGTACTTC.

This clonotype was found many times. This beta chain lies outside the target of a library built for alpha chains; its clone size means little. J is TRBJ2-1 and V is TRBV29-1; 12 bases align to TRBD2. The length of the CDR3 is 16 residues. Germline V gene sequence: CDR1 SQVTM, CDR2 ANQGSEA. Trimming at V came to 1 base and at J to 4 bases, leaving 5 bases not matched to a gene. CDR3 residues: CSVEGTTSGSYNEQFF. In DNA, the CDR3 is TGCAGCGTTGAAGGGACGACTAGCGGGAGTTACAATGAGCAGTTCTTC.

Of note for this clonotype: The size of this beta chain means little, since it is a stray read in a library made for alpha chains. The CDR3 spells CASSFSSYEQYF. The DNA of the CDR3 is TGTGCCAGCAGCTTTAGCTCCTACGAGCAGTACTTC. The chain has TRBV6-2 or TRBV6-3 and TRBJ2-7; D is undetermined. Trimming removed 6 bases at V and 0 bases at J, with 6 bases between. CDR1 is MNHEY and CDR2 is SVGEGT in the germline V gene. The CDR3 runs 12 residues.

This clonotype came up many times. This beta chain lies outside the target of a library built for alpha chains; its clone size means little. The J gene is TRBJ2-3, the V gene TRBV5-1, with TRBD2 matching 11 bases. CDR1 and CDR2 from the germline V gene are SGHRS and YFSETQ. The CDR3 loop spans 16 amino acids. The ends lost 3 bases at V and 4 bases at J; junction bases unmatched: 7. The CDR3 here is CASSYLAGGPSDTQYF. CDR3 nucleotides: TGCGCCAGCAGCTACTTAGCGGGAGGGCCGTCAGATACGCAGTATTTT.

This clonotype showed up many times. Found in a library prepared for alpha chains, this beta chain is an off-target read, and its abundance has little meaning. The genes are TRBV5-1 and TRBJ1-5, with D tentatively TRBD1 (5 bases). CDR1 is SGHRS and CDR2 is YFSETQ in the germline V gene. This CDR3 is 13 amino acids long. The V end lost 4 bases, the J end lost 3 bases, and 8 bases lay between the germline ends. CDR3 in DNA: TGCGCCAGCAGCCTGGGGACCAATCAGCCCCAGCATTTT. Protein product: CASSLGTNQPQHF.

In this sample, this clonotype turned up many times. This beta chain turned up in a library designed for alpha chains; as an off-target read, its abundance says little. The CDR3 is CASKPSGQGKNYGYTF. The CDR3 coding sequence is TGTGCCAGCAAACCGTCGGGACAGGGAAAAAACTATGGCTACACCTTC. V usage is TRBV6-5 and J usage is TRBJ1-2, with TRBD1 matching 9 bases. The CDR3 runs to 16 residues. Germline CDR1 and CDR2: MNHEY and SVGAGI. V dropped 7 bases and J dropped 2; count of bases not matched to a gene: 11.